Listed below are T cell receptor beta chains from one sample, sequenced in a study of T cells in Graves' hyperthyroidism and ophthalmopathy. TCRdb passed the multiplex PCR reads through MiXCR, listing each CDR3 protein once. The sample has around 660,000 distinct CDR3 sequences; less than 45% are singletons. The sequenced sample consisted of peripheral blood or thyroid tissue (not recorded which). The receptor source for this set is an adult man with Graves' disease, either hyperthyroidism or ophthalmopathy (not recorded which). Each CDR3 is given with its conserved first and last residue. Fields, in order: V gene, CDR3 length, clone size, J gene, D gene, CDR3 protein, CDR3 DNA. The D gene is left open where the match is weak. The listing skips clone size in some rows; elsewhere it reads once, few, many or a size class.

V gene: TRBV6-1
CDR3 length: 14
clone size: NA
J gene: TRBJ2-5
D gene: NA
CDR3 protein: CASSEAGPQETQYF
CDR3 DNA: TGTGCCAGCAGTGAAGCGGGGCCCCAAGAGACCCAGTACTTC

V gene: TRBV2
CDR3 length: 14
clone size: many
J gene: TRBJ2-5
D gene: TRBD2
CDR3 protein: CASSEDGGMETQYF
CDR3 DNA: TGTGCCAGCAGTGAAGACGGGGGGATGGAGACCCAGTACTTC

V gene: TRBV25-1
CDR3 length: 16
clone size: NA
J gene: TRBJ1-3
D gene: NA
CDR3 protein: CASSYSGAGVGNTIYF
CDR3 DNA: TGTGCCAGCAGTTACTCTGGAGCGGGGGTCGGAAACACCATATATTTT

V gene: TRBV9
CDR3 length: 15
clone size: many
J gene: TRBJ2-2
D gene: NA
CDR3 protein: CASSRTGYESGELFF
CDR3 DNA: TGTGCCAGCAGCAGAACAGGGTATGAATCCGGGGAGCTGTTTTTT

V gene: TRBV7-2
CDR3 length: 15
clone size: NA
J gene: TRBJ2-7
D gene: NA
CDR3 protein: CAGSHGAVLTYEQYF
CDR3 DNA: TGTGCCGGCAGTCACGGGGCCGTACTAACCTACGAGCAGTACTTC

V gene: TRBV7-8
CDR3 length: 12
clone size: NA
J gene: TRBJ1-6
D gene: NA
CDR3 protein: CASRQVNSPLHF
CDR3 DNA: TGTGCCAGCCGCCAGGTCAATTCACCCCTCCACTTT

V gene: TRBV29-1
CDR3 length: 13
clone size: few
J gene: TRBJ1-3
D gene: NA
CDR3 protein: CSLGILSGNTIYF
CDR3 DNA: TGCAGCCTAGGGATTCTCTCTGGAAACACCATATATTTT

V gene: TRBV7-9
CDR3 length: 13
clone size: many
J gene: TRBJ1-2
D gene: NA
CDR3 protein: CASSLEDNYGYTF
CDR3 DNA: TGTGCCAGCAGCTTAGAAGATAACTATGGCTACACCTTC

V gene: TRBV19
CDR3 length: 13
clone size: few
J gene: TRBJ1-2
D gene: TRBD1
CDR3 protein: CASGTGYNYGYTF
CDR3 DNA: TGTGCCAGTGGGACAGGGTATAACTATGGCTACACCTTC

V gene: TRBV10-1
CDR3 length: 13
clone size: many
J gene: TRBJ1-1
D gene: NA
CDR3 protein: CASSEDRTTEAFF
CDR3 DNA: TGCGCCAGCAGTGAGGACAGAACCACTGAAGCTTTCTTT

V gene: TRBV12-3/TRBV12-4
CDR3 length: 13
clone size: NA
J gene: TRBJ2-7
D gene: TRBD2
CDR3 protein: CASSSGGAGEQYF
CDR3 DNA: TGTGCCAGCAGCTCCGGGGGGGCGGGTGAGCAGTACTTC

V gene: TRBV7-2
CDR3 length: 13
clone size: NA
J gene: TRBJ1-2
D gene: NA
CDR3 protein: CASSLGLPSGNTF
CDR3 DNA: TGTGCCAGCAGCTTAGGGCTGCCTAGTGGAAACACCTTC

V gene: TRBV19
CDR3 length: 15
clone size: many
J gene: TRBJ2-5
D gene: NA
CDR3 protein: CASSITPFDQETQYF
CDR3 DNA: TGTGCCAGTAGTATAACCCCGTTCGACCAAGAGACCCAGTACTTC

V gene: TRBV2
CDR3 length: 15
clone size: once
J gene: TRBJ1-2
D gene: TRBD1
CDR3 protein: CASSSLDRDLYGYTF
CDR3 DNA: TGCGCCAGCTCATCGCTCGACAGGGACTTGTATGGCTACACCTTC

V gene: TRBV19
CDR3 length: 18
clone size: NA
J gene: TRBJ2-5
D gene: TRBD2
CDR3 protein: CASSSGMTTSGNRKTQYF
CDR3 DNA: TGTGCCAGTAGCTCTGGTATGACGACTAGCGGGAACCGTAAGACCCAGTACTTC

V gene: TRBV7-6
CDR3 length: 14
clone size: NA
J gene: TRBJ1-1
D gene: NA
CDR3 protein: CASSLVQGGGEAFF
CDR3 DNA: TGTGCCAGCAGCTTGGTGCAGGGTGGAGGCGAAGCTTTCTTT

V gene: TRBV7-9
CDR3 length: 13
clone size: many
J gene: TRBJ1-1
D gene: NA
CDR3 protein: CASTHPSNTEAFF
CDR3 DNA: TGTGCCAGCACACATCCATCCAACACTGAAGCTTTCTTT

V gene: TRBV9
CDR3 length: 12
clone size: few
J gene: TRBJ2-5
D gene: NA
CDR3 protein: CASNRPGETQYF
CDR3 DNA: TGTGCCAGCAATCGCCCGGGGGAGACCCAGTACTTC

V gene: TRBV19
CDR3 length: 16
clone size: NA
J gene: TRBJ1-5
D gene: NA
CDR3 protein: CASSISSGALNQPQHF
CDR3 DNA: TGTGCCAGTAGTATCTCTTCGGGGGCGCTTAATCAGCCCCAGCATTTT

V gene: TRBV25-1
CDR3 length: 16
clone size: NA
J gene: TRBJ2-6
D gene: NA
CDR3 protein: CASSEFGPSGANVLTF
CDR3 DNA: TGTGCCAGCAGTGAGTTCGGTCCTTCTGGGGCCAACGTCCTGACTTTC

V gene: TRBV7-9
CDR3 length: 13
clone size: many
J gene: TRBJ2-7
D gene: NA
CDR3 protein: CASSLNVRDEQYF
CDR3 DNA: TGTGCCAGCAGCTTAAATGTTCGCGACGAGCAGTACTTC

V gene: TRBV10-3
CDR3 length: 16
clone size: few
J gene: TRBJ2-5
D gene: NA
CDR3 protein: CASSDDRTAFQETQYF
CDR3 DNA: TGTGCCAGCAGTGACGACAGAACAGCATTTCAAGAGACCCAGTACTTC

V gene: TRBV29-1
CDR3 length: 13
clone size: many
J gene: TRBJ1-3
D gene: TRBD1
CDR3 protein: CSVDTGGEYTIYF
CDR3 DNA: TGCAGCGTGGATACAGGGGGCGAGTACACCATATATTTT

V gene: TRBV10-2
CDR3 length: 14
clone size: few
J gene: TRBJ2-7
D gene: NA
CDR3 protein: CASSEAPGTYEQYF
CDR3 DNA: TGTGCCAGCAGTGAAGCGCCGGGGACCTACGAGCAGTACTTC

V gene: TRBV5-4
CDR3 length: 14
clone size: few
J gene: TRBJ2-5
D gene: TRBD2
CDR3 protein: CASRAGGSQETQYF
CDR3 DNA: TGTGCCAGCAGGGCGGGGGGGAGCCAAGAGACCCAGTACTTC

V gene: TRBV25-1
CDR3 length: 14
clone size: once
J gene: TRBJ1-4
D gene: NA
CDR3 protein: CASRGLGAVEKLFF
CDR3 DNA: TGTGCCAGCAGAGGTCTGGGGGCAGTTGAAAAACTGTTTTTT

V gene: TRBV15
CDR3 length: 16
clone size: once
J gene: TRBJ2-6
D gene: NA
CDR3 protein: CATSSAEISGANVLTF
CDR3 DNA: TGTGCCACCAGCAGCGCTGAGATCTCTGGGGCCAACGTCCTGACTTTC

V gene: TRBV6-5
CDR3 length: 13
clone size: NA
J gene: TRBJ1-1
D gene: NA
CDR3 protein: CASIRGGGAEAFF
CDR3 DNA: TGTGCCAGCATAAGGGGGGGAGGGGCCGAAGCTTTCTTT

V gene: TRBV12-3/TRBV12-4
CDR3 length: 14
clone size: NA
J gene: TRBJ2-2
D gene: TRBD2
CDR3 protein: CASRLAANTGELFF
CDR3 DNA: TGTGCCAGCAGGCTAGCGGCGAACACCGGGGAGCTGTTTTTT

V gene: TRBV20-1
CDR3 length: 14
clone size: many
J gene: TRBJ2-7
D gene: NA
CDR3 protein: CSASDGTPSNEQYF
CDR3 DNA: TGCAGTGCTAGTGACGGGACCCCGAGCAACGAGCAGTACTTC

V gene: TRBV25-1
CDR3 length: 14
clone size: NA
J gene: TRBJ1-1
D gene: NA
CDR3 protein: CASSDPNVGTEAFF
CDR3 DNA: TGTGCCAGCAGTGACCCTAACGTGGGCACTGAAGCTTTCTTT

V gene: TRBV29-1
CDR3 length: 10
clone size: NA
J gene: TRBJ1-2
D gene: NA
CDR3 protein: CSAGESGYTF
CDR3 DNA: TGCAGCGCAGGAGAAAGTGGCTACACCTTC

V gene: TRBV7-2
CDR3 length: 16
clone size: many
J gene: TRBJ1-5
D gene: NA
CDR3 protein: CASSLEGQVRGQPQHF
CDR3 DNA: TGTGCCAGCAGCTTAGAAGGGCAGGTGCGTGGTCAGCCCCAGCATTTT

V gene: TRBV9
CDR3 length: 18
clone size: NA
J gene: TRBJ2-2
D gene: TRBD2
CDR3 protein: CASSVERLAGRATGELFF
CDR3 DNA: TGTGCCAGCAGCGTAGAAAGGCTAGCGGGAAGGGCAACCGGGGAGCTGTTTTTT

V gene: TRBV15
CDR3 length: 15
clone size: NA
J gene: TRBJ1-1
D gene: NA
CDR3 protein: CATSLEVADNTEAFF
CDR3 DNA: TGTGCCACCAGCTTGGAAGTGGCAGATAACACTGAAGCTTTCTTT

V gene: TRBV5-1
CDR3 length: 14
clone size: NA
J gene: TRBJ1-2
D gene: TRBD1
CDR3 protein: CASSFSPEGAGYTF
CDR3 DNA: TGTGCCAGCAGCTTTAGCCCCGAGGGGGCTGGCTACACCTTC

V gene: TRBV7-2
CDR3 length: 15
clone size: few
J gene: TRBJ2-7
D gene: NA
CDR3 protein: CASSLASGGVYEQYF
CDR3 DNA: TGTGCCAGCAGCTTAGCTAGCGGCGGAGTCTACGAGCAGTACTTC

V gene: TRBV19
CDR3 length: 13
clone size: NA
J gene: TRBJ1-1
D gene: NA
CDR3 protein: CASTFGMNTEAFF
CDR3 DNA: TGTGCCAGTACTTTTGGCATGAACACTGAAGCTTTCTTT

V gene: TRBV2
CDR3 length: 16
clone size: few
J gene: TRBJ1-5
D gene: TRBD1
CDR3 protein: CASSEGTGGSRQPQHF
CDR3 DNA: TGTGCCAGCAGTGAAGGGACAGGGGGTTCGAGACAGCCCCAGCATTTT

V gene: TRBV2
CDR3 length: 14
clone size: many
J gene: TRBJ1-1
D gene: NA
CDR3 protein: CASRREPQGTEAFF
CDR3 DNA: TGTGCCAGCCGACGGGAACCACAGGGCACTGAAGCTTTCTTT